This entry concerns a single T cell receptor beta chain. It has no known antigen specificity. Base qualities are not recorded, but no much larger clone differs from it by a single base. V lost 6 bases and J lost 6 bases; the stretch between them is 17 bases long. The CDR3 has 14 amino acids, counting the end cysteine and phenylalanine. The only DNA kept is the CDR3, 42 bases in frame from the first base. From a lookup of the germline V gene, CDR1 and CDR2 are MNHEY and SVGAGI. The data are from a study of CD8 T cells in Susac syndrome (dated by TCRdb to 2018 to 2020). At the level of the whole study: Whether CD8+ T cell activation and differentiation in Susac syndrome was antigen driven was tested using repertoire sequencing. What the study reported, not specific to this receptor: The number of individuals in the TCR sequencing and HLA analysis was acknowledged as relatively small.

High-throughput TCR beta sequencing profiled peripheral blood CD8+ and CD4+ T cells from healthy donors, Susac syndrome patients and multiple sclerosis patients. Healthy donors were age- and sex-matched controls. Bulk CD8+ and CD4+ T cells were purified by magnetic negative isolation, whereas CD8+ TEMRA cells were enriched by FACS. Blood was collected in EDTA tubes and processed within 24 hours, with PBMCs isolated through density gradient centrifugation. PBMCs destined for TCR sequencing were cryopreserved in liquid nitrogen and later thawed in a 37 °C water bath. The sorted or isolated CD4+, CD8+ and CD8+ TEMRA cells reached a purity of at least 90%. RNA was extracted using the RNeasy kit, and roughly 0.5 to 1 microgram was reverse transcribed with random hexamers. TCR beta CDR3 regions were amplified with the immunoSEQ multiplex PCR assay covering 54 Vbeta and 13 Jbeta segments. Bias from PCR amplification was corrected by using a synthetic template baseline for primer optimization and for computational correction. Concerning the study's data processing: Only productive sequences were kept, with reads annotated to V, D and J genes according to IMGT and analyzed in immunoSEQ Analyzer. To calculate clonality, Shannon entropy was normalized by log2 of the number of productive unique sequences and then subtracted from one. Public and private clones were assessed among the 100 most prevalent clones of each patient and control. A clone was defined as Susac-specific if it was absent from the healthy and MS cohorts, from some 980 published viral clones and from other ImmuneACCESS disease sequences. TCRdb trimmed public reads at Q25 via fastp, called clones via MiXCR and kept in-frame beta chains. Each entry merges the rows of one CDR3 protein and shows their most common DNA and genes. What appears here as the V and J calls and clone size reflects TCRdb's work, not the paper's. This sample is represented by approximately 170,000 distinct CDR3 sequences; 92% of them were singletons. The top ten clonotypes cover around 0.087% of the sample.

The V gene is TRBV6-5 and the J gene is TRBJ1-1; TRBD1 could be the D gene, as 5 bases match. The specimen sequenced was CD4+ T cells from PBMCs. This clonotype originated in a human donor in good health. The nucleotides read TGTGCCAGCAGAAGGACATTCCTTCGACCTGAAGCTTTCTTT. Its protein reads: CASRRTFLRPEAFF.